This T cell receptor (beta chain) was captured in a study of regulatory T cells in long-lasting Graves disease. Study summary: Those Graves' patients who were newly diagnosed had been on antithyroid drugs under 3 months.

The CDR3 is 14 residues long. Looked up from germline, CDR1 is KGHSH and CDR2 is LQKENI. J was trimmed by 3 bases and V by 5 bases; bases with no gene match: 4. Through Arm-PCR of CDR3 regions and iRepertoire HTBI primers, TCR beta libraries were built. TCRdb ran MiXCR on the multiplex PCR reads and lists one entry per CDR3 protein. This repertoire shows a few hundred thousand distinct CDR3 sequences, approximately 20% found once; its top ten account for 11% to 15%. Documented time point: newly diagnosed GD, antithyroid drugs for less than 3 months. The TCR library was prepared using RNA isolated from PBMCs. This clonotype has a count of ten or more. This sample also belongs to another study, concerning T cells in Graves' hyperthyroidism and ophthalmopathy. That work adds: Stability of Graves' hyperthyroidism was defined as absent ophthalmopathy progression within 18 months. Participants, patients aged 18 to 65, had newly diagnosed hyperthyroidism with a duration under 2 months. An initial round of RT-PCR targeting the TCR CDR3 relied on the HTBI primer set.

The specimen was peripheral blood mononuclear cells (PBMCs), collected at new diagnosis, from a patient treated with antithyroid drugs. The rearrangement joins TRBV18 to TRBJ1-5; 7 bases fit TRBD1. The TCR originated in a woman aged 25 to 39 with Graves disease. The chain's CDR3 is CASSRDRVNQPQHF. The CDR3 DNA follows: TGTGCCAGCTCAAGAGACAGGGTCAATCAGCCCCAGCATTTT. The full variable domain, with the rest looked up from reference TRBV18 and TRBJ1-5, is NAGVMQNPRHLVRRRGQEARLRCSPMKGHSHVYWYRQLPEEGLKFMVYLQKENIIDESGMPKERFSAEFPKEGPSILRIQQVVRGDSAAYFCASSRDRVNQPQHFGDGTRLSIL.